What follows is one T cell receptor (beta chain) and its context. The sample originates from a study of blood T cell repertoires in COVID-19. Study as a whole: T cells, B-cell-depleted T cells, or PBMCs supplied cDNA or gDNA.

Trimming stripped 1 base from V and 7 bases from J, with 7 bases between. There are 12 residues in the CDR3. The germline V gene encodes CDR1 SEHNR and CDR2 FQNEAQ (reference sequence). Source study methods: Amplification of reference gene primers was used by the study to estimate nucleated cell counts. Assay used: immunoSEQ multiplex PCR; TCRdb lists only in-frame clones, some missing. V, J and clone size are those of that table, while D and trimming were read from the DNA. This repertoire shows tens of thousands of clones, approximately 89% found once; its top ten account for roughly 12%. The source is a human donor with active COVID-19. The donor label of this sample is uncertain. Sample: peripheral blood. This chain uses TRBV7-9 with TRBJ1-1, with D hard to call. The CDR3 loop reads CASSLVGIEAFF. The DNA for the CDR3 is TGTGCCAGCAGCTTAGTCGGGATTGAAGCTTTCTTT.